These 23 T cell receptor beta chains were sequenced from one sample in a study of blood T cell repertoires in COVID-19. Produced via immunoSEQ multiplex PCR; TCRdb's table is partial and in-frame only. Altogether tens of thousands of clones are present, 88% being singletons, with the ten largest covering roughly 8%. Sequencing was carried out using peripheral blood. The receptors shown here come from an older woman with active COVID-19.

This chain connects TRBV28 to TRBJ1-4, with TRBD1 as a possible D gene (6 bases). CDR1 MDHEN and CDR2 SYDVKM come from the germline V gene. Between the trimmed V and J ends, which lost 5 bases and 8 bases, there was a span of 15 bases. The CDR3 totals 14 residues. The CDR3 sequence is CASSRGGQTEKLFF. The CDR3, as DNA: TGTGCCAGCAGTCGGGGGGGGCAGACAGAAAAACTGTTTTTT.

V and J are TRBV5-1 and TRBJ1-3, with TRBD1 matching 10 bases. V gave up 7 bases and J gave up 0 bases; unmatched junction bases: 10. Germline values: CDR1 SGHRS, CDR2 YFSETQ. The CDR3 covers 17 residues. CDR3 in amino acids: CASGPGTGDSSGNTIYF. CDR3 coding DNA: TGCGCCAGCGGACCGGGGACAGGGGATTCCTCTGGAAACACCATATATTTT.

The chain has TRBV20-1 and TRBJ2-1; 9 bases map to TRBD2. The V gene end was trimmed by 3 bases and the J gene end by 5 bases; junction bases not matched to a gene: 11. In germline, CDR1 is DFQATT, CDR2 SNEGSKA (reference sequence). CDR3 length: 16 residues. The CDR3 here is CSASIFGGRGNNEQFF. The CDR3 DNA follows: TGCAGTGCTAGTATTTTCGGCGGGAGGGGGAACAATGAGCAGTTCTTC.

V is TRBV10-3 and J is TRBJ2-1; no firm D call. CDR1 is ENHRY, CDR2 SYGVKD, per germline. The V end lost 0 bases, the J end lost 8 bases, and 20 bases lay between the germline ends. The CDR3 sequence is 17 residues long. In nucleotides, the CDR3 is TGTGCCATCAGTGAGTCAAAGCTTGGTCAAAATCGTGATGAGCAGTTCTTC. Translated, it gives CAISESKLGQNRDEQFF.

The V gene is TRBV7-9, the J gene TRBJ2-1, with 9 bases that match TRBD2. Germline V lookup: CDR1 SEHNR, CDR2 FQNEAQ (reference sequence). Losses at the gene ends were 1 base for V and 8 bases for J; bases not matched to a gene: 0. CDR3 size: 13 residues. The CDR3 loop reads CASSLGTSDEQFF. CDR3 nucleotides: TGTGCCAGCAGCTTAGGGACTAGCGATGAGCAGTTCTTC. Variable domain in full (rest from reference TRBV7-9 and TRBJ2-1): DTGVSQNPRHKITKRGQNVTFRCDPISEHNRLYWYRQTLGQGPEFLTYFQNEAQLEKSRLLSDRFSAERPKGSFSTLEIQRTEQGDSAMYLCASSLGTSDEQFFGPGTRLTVL.

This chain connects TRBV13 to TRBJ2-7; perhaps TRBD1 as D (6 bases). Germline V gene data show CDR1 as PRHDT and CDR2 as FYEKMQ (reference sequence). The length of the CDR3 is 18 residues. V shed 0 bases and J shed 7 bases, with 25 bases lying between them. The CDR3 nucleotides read TGTGCCAGCAGCTTAGGCCTAGATGTTTTAAGGGGGTTGGGGGAGCAGTACTTC. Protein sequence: CASSLGLDVLRGLGEQYF.

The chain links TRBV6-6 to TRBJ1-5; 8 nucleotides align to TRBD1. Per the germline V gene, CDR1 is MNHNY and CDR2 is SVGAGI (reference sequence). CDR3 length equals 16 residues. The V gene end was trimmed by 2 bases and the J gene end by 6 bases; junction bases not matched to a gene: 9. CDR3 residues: CASSYGWARGPQPQHF. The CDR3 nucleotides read TGTGCCAGCAGTTACGGATGGGCCAGGGGGCCTCAGCCCCAGCATTTT.

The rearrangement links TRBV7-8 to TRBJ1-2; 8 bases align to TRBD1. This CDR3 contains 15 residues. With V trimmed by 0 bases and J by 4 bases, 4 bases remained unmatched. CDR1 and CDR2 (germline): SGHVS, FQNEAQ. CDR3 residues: CASSLAAGTGYGYTF. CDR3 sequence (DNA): TGTGCCAGCAGCTTAGCGGCCGGGACAGGCTATGGCTACACCTTC.

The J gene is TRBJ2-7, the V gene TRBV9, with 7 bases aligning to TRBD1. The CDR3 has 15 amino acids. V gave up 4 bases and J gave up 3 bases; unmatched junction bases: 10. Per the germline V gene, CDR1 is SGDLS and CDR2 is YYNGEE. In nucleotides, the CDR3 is TGTGCCAGCAGCCCGCGGCAGGGGGTGAGCTACGAGCAGTACTTC. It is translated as CASSPRQGVSYEQYF.

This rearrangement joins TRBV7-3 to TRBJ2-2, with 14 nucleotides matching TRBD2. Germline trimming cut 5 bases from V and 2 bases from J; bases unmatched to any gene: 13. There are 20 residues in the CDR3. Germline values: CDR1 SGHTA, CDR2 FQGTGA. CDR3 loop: CASSPRIGLAGGYNTGELFF. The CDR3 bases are TGTGCCAGCAGCCCCCGGATCGGACTAGCGGGAGGTTATAACACCGGGGAGCTGTTTTTT.

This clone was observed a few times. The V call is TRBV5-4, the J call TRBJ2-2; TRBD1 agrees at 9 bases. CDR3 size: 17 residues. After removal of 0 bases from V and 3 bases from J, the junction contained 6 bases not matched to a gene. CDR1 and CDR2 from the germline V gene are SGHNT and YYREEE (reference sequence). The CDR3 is CASSLGGQGEDTGELFF. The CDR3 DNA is TGTGCCAGCAGCTTGGGGGGACAGGGTGAGGACACCGGGGAGCTGTTTTTT.

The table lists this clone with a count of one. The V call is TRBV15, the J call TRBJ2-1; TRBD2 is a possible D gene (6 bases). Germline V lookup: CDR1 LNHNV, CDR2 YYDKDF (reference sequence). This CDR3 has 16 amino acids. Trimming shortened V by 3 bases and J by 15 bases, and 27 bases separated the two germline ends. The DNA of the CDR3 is TGTGCCACCAGCAGCTCGACTAGACCTCTACCGATAGATCCGTTCTTC. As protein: CATSSSTRPLPIDPFF.

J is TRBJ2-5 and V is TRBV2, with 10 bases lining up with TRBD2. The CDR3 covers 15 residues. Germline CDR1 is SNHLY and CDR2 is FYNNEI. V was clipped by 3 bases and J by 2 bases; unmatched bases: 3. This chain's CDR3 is CASSDGTSEQETQYF. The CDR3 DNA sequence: TGTGCCAGCAGTGATGGGACTAGCGAACAAGAGACCCAGTACTTC.

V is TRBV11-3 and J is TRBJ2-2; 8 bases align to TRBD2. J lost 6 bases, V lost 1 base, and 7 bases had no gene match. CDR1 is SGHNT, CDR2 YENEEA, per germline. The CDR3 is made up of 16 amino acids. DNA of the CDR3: TGTGCCAGCAGCTTAGGATCGGGAGGGCCCCCCGGGGAGCTGTTTTTT. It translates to CASSLGSGGPPGELFF.

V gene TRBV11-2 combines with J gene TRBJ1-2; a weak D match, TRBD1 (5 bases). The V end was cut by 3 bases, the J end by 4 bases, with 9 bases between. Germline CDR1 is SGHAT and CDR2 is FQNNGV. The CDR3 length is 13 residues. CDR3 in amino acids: CASSFGGGYGYTF. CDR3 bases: TGTGCCAGCAGCTTCGGGGGGGGCTATGGCTACACCTTC.

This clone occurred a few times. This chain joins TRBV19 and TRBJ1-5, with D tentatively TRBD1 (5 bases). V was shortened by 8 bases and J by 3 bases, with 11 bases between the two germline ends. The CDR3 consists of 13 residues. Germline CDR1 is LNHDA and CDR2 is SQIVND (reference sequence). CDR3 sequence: CASAEGINQPQHF. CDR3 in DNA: TGTGCCAGTGCGGAGGGGATCAATCAGCCCCAGCATTTT. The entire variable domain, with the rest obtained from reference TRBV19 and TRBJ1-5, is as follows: DGGITQSPKYLFRKEGQNVTLSCEQNLNHDAMYWYRQDPGQGLRLIYYSQIVNDFQKGDIAEGYSVSREKKESFPLTVTSAQKNPTAFYLCASAEGINQPQHFGDGTRLSIL.

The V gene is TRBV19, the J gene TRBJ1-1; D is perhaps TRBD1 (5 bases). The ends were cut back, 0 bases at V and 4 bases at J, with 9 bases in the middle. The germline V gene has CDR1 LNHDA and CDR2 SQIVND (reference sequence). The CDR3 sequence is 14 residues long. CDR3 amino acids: CASSIEGQGTEAFF. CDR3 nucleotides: TGTGCCAGTAGTATAGAAGGGCAGGGCACTGAAGCTTTCTTT.

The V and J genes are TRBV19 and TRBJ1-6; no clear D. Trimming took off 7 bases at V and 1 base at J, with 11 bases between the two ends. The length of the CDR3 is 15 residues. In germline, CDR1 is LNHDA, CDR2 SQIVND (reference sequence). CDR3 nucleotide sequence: TGTGCCAGTATAGCCAGAGGATCCTATAATTCACCCCTCCACTTT. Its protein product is CASIARGSYNSPLHF.

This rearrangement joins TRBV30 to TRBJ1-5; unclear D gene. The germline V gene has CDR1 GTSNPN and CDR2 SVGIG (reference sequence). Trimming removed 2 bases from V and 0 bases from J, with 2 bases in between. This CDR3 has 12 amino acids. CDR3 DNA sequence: TGTGCCTGGAGTTATAGCAATCAGCCCCAGCATTTT. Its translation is CAWSYSNQPQHF.

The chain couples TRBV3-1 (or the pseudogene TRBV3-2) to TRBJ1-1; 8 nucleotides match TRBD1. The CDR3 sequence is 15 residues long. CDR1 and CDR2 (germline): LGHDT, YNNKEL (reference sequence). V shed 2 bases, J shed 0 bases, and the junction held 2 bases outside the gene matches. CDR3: CASSQRQGMNTEAFF. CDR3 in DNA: TGTGCCAGCAGCCAACGACAGGGGATGAACACTGAAGCTTTCTTT.

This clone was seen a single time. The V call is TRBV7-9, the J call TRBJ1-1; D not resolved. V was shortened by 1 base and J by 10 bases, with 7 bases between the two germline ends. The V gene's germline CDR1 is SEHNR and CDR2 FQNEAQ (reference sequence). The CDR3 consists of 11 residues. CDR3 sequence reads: CASSLEAGAFF. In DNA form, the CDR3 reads TGTGCCAGCAGCTTAGAAGCTGGAGCTTTCTTT.

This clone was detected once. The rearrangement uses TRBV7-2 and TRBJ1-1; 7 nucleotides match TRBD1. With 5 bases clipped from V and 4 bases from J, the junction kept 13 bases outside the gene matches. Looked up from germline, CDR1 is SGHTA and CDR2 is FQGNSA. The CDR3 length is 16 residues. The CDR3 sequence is CASSQDGQALGTEAFF. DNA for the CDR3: TGTGCCAGCAGCCAGGATGGACAGGCCTTGGGCACTGAAGCTTTCTTT.

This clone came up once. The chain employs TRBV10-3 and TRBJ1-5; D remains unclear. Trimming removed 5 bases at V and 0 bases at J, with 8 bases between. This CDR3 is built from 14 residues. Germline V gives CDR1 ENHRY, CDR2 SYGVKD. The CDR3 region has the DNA TGTGCCATCAGTCTCTCTATTAGCAATCAGCCCCAGCATTTT. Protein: CAISLSISNQPQHF.